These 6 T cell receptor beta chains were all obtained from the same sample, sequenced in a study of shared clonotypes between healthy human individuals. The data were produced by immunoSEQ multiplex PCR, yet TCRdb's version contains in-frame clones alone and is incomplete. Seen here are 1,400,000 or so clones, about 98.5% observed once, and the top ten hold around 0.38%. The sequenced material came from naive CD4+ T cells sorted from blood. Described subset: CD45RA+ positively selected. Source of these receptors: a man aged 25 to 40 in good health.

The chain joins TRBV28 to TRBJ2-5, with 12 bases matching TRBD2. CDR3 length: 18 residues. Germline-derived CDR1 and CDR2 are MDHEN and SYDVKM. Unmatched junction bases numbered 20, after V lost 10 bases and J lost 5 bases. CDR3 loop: CATRNLRLAGVRSETQYF. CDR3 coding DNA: TGTGCCACCCGGAACCTTCGACTAGCGGGAGTTCGCTCCGAGACCCAGTACTTC.

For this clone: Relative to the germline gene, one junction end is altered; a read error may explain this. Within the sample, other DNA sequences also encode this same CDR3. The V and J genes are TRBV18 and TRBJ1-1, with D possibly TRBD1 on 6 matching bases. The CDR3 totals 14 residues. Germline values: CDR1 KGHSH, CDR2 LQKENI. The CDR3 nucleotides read TGTGCCAGCTCACCGTCGAGCGGGGACACTGAGGCTTTCTTT. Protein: CASSPSSGDTEAFF. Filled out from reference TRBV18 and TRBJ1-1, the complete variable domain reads NAGVMQNPRHLVRRRGQEARLRCSPMKGHSHVYWYRQLPEEGLKFMVYLQKENIIDESGMPKERFSAEFPKEGPSILRIQQVVRGDSAAYFCASSPSSGDTEAFFGQGTRLTVV.

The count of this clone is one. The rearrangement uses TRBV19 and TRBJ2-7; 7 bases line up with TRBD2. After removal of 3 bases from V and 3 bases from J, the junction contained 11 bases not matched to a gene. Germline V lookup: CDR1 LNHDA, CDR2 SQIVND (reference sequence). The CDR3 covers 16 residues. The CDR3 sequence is CASSISPSGYSYEQYF. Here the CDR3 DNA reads TGTGCCAGTAGTATTTCGCCTAGCGGTTATAGCTACGAGCAGTACTTC.

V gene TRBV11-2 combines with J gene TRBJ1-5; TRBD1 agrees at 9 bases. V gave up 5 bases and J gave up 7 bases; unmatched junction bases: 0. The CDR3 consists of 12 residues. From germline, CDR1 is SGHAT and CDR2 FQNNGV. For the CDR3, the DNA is TGTGCCAGCAGCGGACAGGGGCAGCCCCAGCATTTT. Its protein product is CASSGQGQPQHF.

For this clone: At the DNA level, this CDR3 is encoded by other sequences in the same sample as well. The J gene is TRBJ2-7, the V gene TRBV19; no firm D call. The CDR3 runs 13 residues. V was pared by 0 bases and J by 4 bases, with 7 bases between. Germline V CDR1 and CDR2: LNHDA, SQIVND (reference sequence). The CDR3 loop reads CASSIDPEYEQYF. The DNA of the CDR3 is TGTGCCAGTAGTATAGATCCGGAGTACGAGCAGTACTTC.

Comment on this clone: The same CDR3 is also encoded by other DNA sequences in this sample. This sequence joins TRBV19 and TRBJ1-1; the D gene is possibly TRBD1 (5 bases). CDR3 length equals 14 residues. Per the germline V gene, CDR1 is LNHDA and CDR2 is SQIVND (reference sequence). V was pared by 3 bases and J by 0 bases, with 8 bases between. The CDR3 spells CASSIQGVNTEAFF. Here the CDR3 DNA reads TGTGCCAGTAGTATCCAGGGAGTGAACACTGAAGCTTTCTTT.